Ten or more counts support the clone carrying this T cell receptor (beta chain). The target antigen is unknown. These data belong to a study of T cells after yellow fever vaccination. General study points: Contamination of FACS-sorted repertoires by abundant clonotypes from the bulk population could occur.

A single record per CDR3 protein comes from TCRdb applying MiXCR to the 5' RACE reads. The profile shows 300,000 to 400,000 distinct CDR3 sequences, around 12% of them singletons. V dropped 2 bases and J dropped 2 bases, with 12 bases sitting between them. Germline V lookup: CDR1 SGHTA, CDR2 FQGNSA. CDR3 length equals 15 residues. Here the sequenced sample was CD4+ T cells sorted from PBMCs, taken 15 days after the yellow fever booster vaccination. The origin of this receptor is a man between 18 and 35 years old who received the YFV17D yellow fever vaccine. The chain is built from TRBV7-2 and TRBJ2-5; TRBD1 is a possible D gene (6 bases). In DNA form, the CDR3 reads TGTGCCAGCAGCTTACAATGGACAGAGCAAGAGACCCAGTACTTC. Protein: CASSLQWTEQETQYF.